Below, 6 T cell receptor beta chains from the same sample are listed, as sequenced in a study of blood T cell repertoires in COVID-19. The repertoire was sequenced with immunoSEQ multiplex PCR; TCRdb's copy has only in-frame clones and lacks some. The table includes fewer than 250,000 clones, over 80% detected once. Sequenced material: peripheral blood. All receptors come from a human donor in a cohort sampled during active COVID-19.

On this clone: Other DNA sequences in the sample encode the same CDR3. The chain joins TRBV24-1 to TRBJ2-3; TRBD2 might be the D (6 bases). Germline lookup yields CDR1 KGHDR and CDR2 SFDVKD. This CDR3 contains 14 residues. Trimming took off 3 bases at V and 4 bases at J, with 10 bases between the two ends. For the CDR3, the DNA is TGTGCCACCAGTGATCTCGGGGGACCAGATACGCAGTATTTT. It translates to CATSDLGGPDTQYF.

This sequence joins TRBV5-1 and TRBJ2-3; TRBD2 matches at 8 bases. J was trimmed by 0 bases and V by 4 bases; bases with no gene match: 4. Germline CDR1 SGHRS, CDR2 YFSETQ. This CDR3 contains 15 residues. The CDR3 spells CASSTVAGSTDTQYF. Here the CDR3 DNA reads TGCGCCAGCAGCACTGTAGCGGGGAGCACAGATACGCAGTATTTT.

This sequence joins TRBV15 and TRBJ2-7; TRBD1 matches 12 bases. CDR3 length: 15 amino acids. Germline values: CDR1 LNHNV, CDR2 YYDKDF (reference sequence). The V and J ends lost 2 bases and 7 bases, in that order; junction bases with no gene match: 6. Here the CDR3 reads CATSRLGQGAWEQYF. The CDR3 nucleotides are TGTGCCACCAGCAGACTGGGACAGGGGGCATGGGAGCAGTACTTC.

The chain's CDR3 is CASSRTGANTGELFF. The CDR3 bases are TGTGCCAGCAGTCGTACAGGGGCGAACACCGGGGAGCTGTTTTTT. The chain employs TRBV2 and TRBJ2-2; 7 nucleotides align to TRBD1. Trimming cost V 5 bases and J 0 bases; bases outside gene matches: 3. The CDR3 loop spans 15 amino acids. The germline gives CDR1 SNHLY, CDR2 FYNNEI. Full variable domain (rest looked up from reference TRBV2 and TRBJ2-2): EPEVTQTPSHQVTQMGQEVILRCVPISNHLYFYWYRQILGQKVEFLVSFYNNEISEKSEIFDDQFSVERPDGSNFTLKIRSTKLEDSAMYFCASSRTGANTGELFFGEGSRLTVL.

The chain joins TRBV18 to TRBJ2-3, with TRBD2 matching 14 bases. With V trimmed by 6 bases and J by 1 base, 6 bases remained unmatched. The CDR3 covers 17 residues. The germline CDR1 and CDR2 sequences are KGHSH and LQKENI. CDR3 region: CASSRTSGGSGTDTQYF. CDR3 in DNA: TGTGCCAGCTCGCGGACTAGCGGGGGGTCGGGCACAGATACGCAGTATTTT.

J is TRBJ1-6 and V is TRBV14; D remains ambiguous. V was clipped by 0 bases and J by 6 bases, with 9 bases between them. The CDR3 extends over 15 amino acids. Germline CDR1 reads SGHDN; CDR2 reads FVKESK. CDR3 nucleotide sequence: TGTGCCAGCAGCCAAGAGTGGGCCTTTAATTCACCCCTCCACTTT. This encodes CASSQEWAFNSPLHF.